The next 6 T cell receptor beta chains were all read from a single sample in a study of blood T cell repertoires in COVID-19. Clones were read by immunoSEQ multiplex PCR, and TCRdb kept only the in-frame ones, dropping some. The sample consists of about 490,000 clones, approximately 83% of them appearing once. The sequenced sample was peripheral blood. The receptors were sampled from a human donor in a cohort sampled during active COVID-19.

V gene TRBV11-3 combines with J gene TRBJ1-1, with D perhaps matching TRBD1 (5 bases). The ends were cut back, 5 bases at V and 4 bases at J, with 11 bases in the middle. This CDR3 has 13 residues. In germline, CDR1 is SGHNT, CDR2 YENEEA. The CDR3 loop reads CASSPGGSTEAFF. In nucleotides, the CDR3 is TGTGCCAGCAGCCCCGGGGGGTCCACTGAAGCTTTCTTT.

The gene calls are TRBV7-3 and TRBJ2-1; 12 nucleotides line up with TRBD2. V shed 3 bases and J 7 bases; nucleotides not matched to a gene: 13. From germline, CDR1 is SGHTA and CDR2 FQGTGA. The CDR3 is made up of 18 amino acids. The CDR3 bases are TGTGCCAGCAGCTTTACGCGGCTAGCGGGAGGGTTGGTGAATGAGCAGTTCTTC. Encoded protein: CASSFTRLAGGLVNEQFF.

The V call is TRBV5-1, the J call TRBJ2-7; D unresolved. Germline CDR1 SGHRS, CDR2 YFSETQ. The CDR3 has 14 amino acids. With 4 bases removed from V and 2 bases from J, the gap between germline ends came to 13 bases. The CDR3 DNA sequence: TGCGCCAGCAGCGTAGACGCGGTCACCTACGAGCAGTACTTC. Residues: CASSVDAVTYEQYF.

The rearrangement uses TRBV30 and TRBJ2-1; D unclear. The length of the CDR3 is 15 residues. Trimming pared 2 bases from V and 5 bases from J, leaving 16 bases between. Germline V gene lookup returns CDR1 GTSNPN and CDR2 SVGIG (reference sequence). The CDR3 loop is CAWSLGGLINNEQFF. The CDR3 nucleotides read TGTGCCTGGAGTCTCGGTGGGCTTATAAACAATGAGCAGTTCTTC.

CDR3 sequence (DNA): TGTGCCAGCAGTGGACTAGCTCCTAACTATGGCTACACCTTC. Translated: CASSGLAPNYGYTF. The chain joins TRBV28 to TRBJ1-2; D ambiguous. Trimming shortened V by 5 bases and J by 0 bases, and 10 bases separated the two germline ends. The CDR3 runs to 14 residues. Germline V gene data show CDR1 as MDHEN and CDR2 as SYDVKM.

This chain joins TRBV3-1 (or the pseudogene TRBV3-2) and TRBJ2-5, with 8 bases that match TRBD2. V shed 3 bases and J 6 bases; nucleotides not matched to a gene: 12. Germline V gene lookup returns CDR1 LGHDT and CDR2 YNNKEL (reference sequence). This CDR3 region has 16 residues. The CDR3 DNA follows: TGTGCCAGCAGCCAGTTCGCGAGCGGGAGTTTGCAGACCCAGTACTTC. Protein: CASSQFASGSLQTQYF.